The rows below give T cell receptor beta chains drawn from one sample of a study of cytomegalovirus exposure and HLA in healthy donors. The protocol was immunoSEQ multiplex PCR, while the TCRdb copy is restricted to in-frame clones and leaves out a portion. Counted here are under 200,000 clones, roughly 84% occurring once; the ten biggest clones make up approximately 1.5%. Sequenced sample: PBMCs. These receptor sequences come from a male donor in good health and CMV-seronegative. Both conserved end residues are part of each CDR3. The D gene is left open where the match is weak. Size is stated for part of the rows, as once, few or many counts, or as a class when the clone is expanded.

abundance: .
d_gene: .
v_gene: TRBV19
j_gene: TRBJ1-5
CDR3nt: TGTGCCAGTAGTACCCGTTCAGATCAGCCCCAGCATTTT
CDR3aa: CASSTRSDQPQHF

abundance: .
d_gene: TRBD2
v_gene: TRBV4-2
j_gene: TRBJ2-2
CDR3nt: TGTGCCAGCAGCCAAAGTCGAGCGGGGGGACACACCGGGGAGCTGTTTTTT
CDR3aa: CASSQSRAGGHTGELFF

abundance: few
d_gene: TRBD1
v_gene: TRBV6-5
j_gene: TRBJ2-2
CDR3nt: TGTGCCACCAAGACAGGGTGGGGTACCGGGGAGCTGTTTTTT
CDR3aa: CATKTGWGTGELFF

abundance: few
d_gene: TRBD1
v_gene: TRBV28
j_gene: TRBJ1-5
CDR3nt: TGTGCCAGCAGTCCCGGACAGGGCGGATCTCAGCCCCAGCATTTT
CDR3aa: CASSPGQGGSQPQHF

abundance: few
d_gene: TRBD2
v_gene: TRBV27
j_gene: TRBJ2-1
CDR3nt: TGTGCCAGCAGTTTATCGCAACTAGCGGGGGGGACGTACAATGAGCAGTTCTTC
CDR3aa: CASSLSQLAGGTYNEQFF

abundance: .
d_gene: .
v_gene: TRBV11-2
j_gene: TRBJ1-5
CDR3nt: TGTGCCAGCAGCCACGGGACAAAGCACCAGCCCCAGCATTTT
CDR3aa: CASSHGTKHQPQHF

abundance: .
d_gene: TRBD2
v_gene: TRBV7-9
j_gene: TRBJ2-7
CDR3nt: TGTTCCAGCAGCTTAAAGCCCAGCGGGAGCTCTTCCTACGAGCAGTACTTC
CDR3aa: CSSSLKPSGSSSYEQYF

abundance: .
d_gene: .
v_gene: TRBV29-1
j_gene: TRBJ1-6
CDR3nt: TGCAGCGTAGTTCAGGACAGAAATTCACCCCTCCACTTT
CDR3aa: CSVVQDRNSPLHF

abundance: .
d_gene: TRBD1
v_gene: TRBV5-4
j_gene: TRBJ2-7
CDR3nt: TGTGCCAGCATCGACAGGGATGGCGAGCAGTACTTC
CDR3aa: CASIDRDGEQYF

abundance: .
d_gene: .
v_gene: TRBV25-1
j_gene: TRBJ1-1
CDR3nt: TGTGCCAGCAAACGCTCGATAGGGGTGAACACTGAAGCTTTCTTT
CDR3aa: CASKRSIGVNTEAFF

abundance: few
d_gene: .
v_gene: TRBV9
j_gene: TRBJ2-7
CDR3nt: TGTGCCAGCACGAAGGGGCCTGCCTCCTACGAGCAGTACTTC
CDR3aa: CASTKGPASYEQYF

abundance: .
d_gene: TRBD1
v_gene: TRBV7-2
j_gene: TRBJ1-2
CDR3nt: TGTGCCAGCAGCTTAGGATGGGACAGGGGGCGAATTAACTATGGCTACACCTTC
CDR3aa: CASSLGWDRGRINYGYTF

abundance: .
d_gene: .
v_gene: TRBV7-9
j_gene: TRBJ2-7
CDR3nt: TGTGCCAGCAGCTTATTGGCGTTGGGCAGGGGCTACGAGCAGTACTTC
CDR3aa: CASSLLALGRGYEQYF

abundance: .
d_gene: TRBD1
v_gene: TRBV2
j_gene: TRBJ1-2
CDR3nt: TGTGCCAGACTGGGGGGACAGGGTGGAGCTAACTATGGCTACACCTTC
CDR3aa: CARLGGQGGANYGYTF

abundance: .
d_gene: TRBD2
v_gene: TRBV6-6
j_gene: TRBJ2-7
CDR3nt: TGTGCCAGCAGTTCCCAGCGGGAGAAATCCTACGAGCAGTACTTC
CDR3aa: CASSSQREKSYEQYF

abundance: .
d_gene: .
v_gene: TRBV29-1
j_gene: TRBJ1-2
CDR3nt: TGCAGCGTTGAAGCCCCAGGGCGCGACCCCTATGGCTACACCTTC
CDR3aa: CSVEAPGRDPYGYTF

abundance: .
d_gene: .
v_gene: TRBV5-1
j_gene: TRBJ2-5
CDR3nt: TGCGCCAGCAGCTCACAAGGCGGAGTTGGGTTGCGAGAGACCCAGTACTTC
CDR3aa: CASSSQGGVGLRETQYF

abundance: .
d_gene: .
v_gene: TRBV27
j_gene: TRBJ2-3
CDR3nt: TGTGCCAGCAGTTTCGAATTTGGACAGATCACAGATACGCAGTATTTT
CDR3aa: CASSFEFGQITDTQYF

abundance: .
d_gene: .
v_gene: TRBV9
j_gene: TRBJ2-5
CDR3nt: TGTGCCAGCAGCGTAGCTACAACGGGGGGCTCCCAAGAGACCCAGTACTTC
CDR3aa: CASSVATTGGSQETQYF

abundance: once
d_gene: .
v_gene: TRBV5-1
j_gene: TRBJ2-3
CDR3nt: TGCGCCAGCACGAGGCCCTACACAGATACGCAGTATTTT
CDR3aa: CASTRPYTDTQYF

abundance: .
d_gene: .
v_gene: TRBV28
j_gene: TRBJ1-4
CDR3nt: TGTGCCAGCGGGTCAGGGGCAACTAATGAAAAACTGTTTTTT
CDR3aa: CASGSGATNEKLFF

abundance: .
d_gene: TRBD1
v_gene: TRBV2
j_gene: TRBJ2-7
CDR3nt: TGTGCCACGCACAGGGGGCGCGTCCACGAGCAGTACTTC
CDR3aa: CATHRGRVHEQYF

abundance: .
d_gene: TRBD1
v_gene: TRBV5-3
j_gene: TRBJ2-4
CDR3nt: TGTGCCAGAGTGGTCCGGACAGGGAACATTCAGTACTTC
CDR3aa: CARVVRTGNIQYF

abundance: .
d_gene: TRBD1
v_gene: TRBV6-4
j_gene: TRBJ2-5
CDR3nt: TGTGCCAGCAGTCGGGACAGGGGGCAAGAGACCCAGTACTTC
CDR3aa: CASSRDRGQETQYF

abundance: .
d_gene: .
v_gene: TRBV5-1
j_gene: TRBJ1-1
CDR3nt: TGCGCCAGCAGCTTGGGACACTCGAACACTGAAGCTTTCTTT
CDR3aa: CASSLGHSNTEAFF

abundance: .
d_gene: .
v_gene: TRBV18
j_gene: TRBJ1-3
CDR3nt: TGTGCCAGCTCACCACTCGGACAGACTTTCTCTGGAAACACCATATATTTT
CDR3aa: CASSPLGQTFSGNTIYF

abundance: .
d_gene: .
v_gene: TRBV25-1
j_gene: TRBJ1-6
CDR3nt: TGTGCCAGCAGTGAATATACGTTGGCAGGGTATAATTCACCCCTCCACTTT
CDR3aa: CASSEYTLAGYNSPLHF

abundance: .
d_gene: .
v_gene: TRBV4-1
j_gene: TRBJ2-2
CDR3nt: TGCGCCAGCAGCCAAGACGGGATCGGGGAGCTGTTTTTT
CDR3aa: CASSQDGIGELFF

abundance: .
d_gene: TRBD1
v_gene: TRBV6-4
j_gene: TRBJ1-2
CDR3nt: TGTGCCAGCAGTGATGGGACAGGCTACTATGGCTACACCTTC
CDR3aa: CASSDGTGYYGYTF